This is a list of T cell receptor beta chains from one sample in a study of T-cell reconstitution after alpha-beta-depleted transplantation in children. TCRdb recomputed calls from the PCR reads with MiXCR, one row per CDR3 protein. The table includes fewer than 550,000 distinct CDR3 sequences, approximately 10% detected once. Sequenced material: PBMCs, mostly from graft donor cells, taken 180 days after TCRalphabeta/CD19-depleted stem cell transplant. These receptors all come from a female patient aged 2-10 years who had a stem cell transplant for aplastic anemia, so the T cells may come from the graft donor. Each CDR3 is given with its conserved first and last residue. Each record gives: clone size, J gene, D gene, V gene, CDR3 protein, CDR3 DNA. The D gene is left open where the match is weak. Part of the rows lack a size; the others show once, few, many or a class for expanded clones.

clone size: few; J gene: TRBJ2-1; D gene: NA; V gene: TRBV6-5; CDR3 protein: CASSYPGAEQFF; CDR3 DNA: TGTGCCAGCAGTTACCCGGGCGCGGAGCAGTTCTTC
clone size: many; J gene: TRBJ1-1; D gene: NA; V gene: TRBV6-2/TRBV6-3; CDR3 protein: CASSWTAYEAFF; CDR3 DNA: TGTGCCAGCAGTTGGACTGCCTATGAAGCTTTCTTT
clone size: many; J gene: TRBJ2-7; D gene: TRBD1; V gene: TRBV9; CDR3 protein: CASSVASDREAYEQYF; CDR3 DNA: TGTGCCAGCAGCGTAGCGTCGGACAGGGAAGCCTACGAGCAGTACTTC
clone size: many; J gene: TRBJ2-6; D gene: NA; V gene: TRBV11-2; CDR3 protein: CASSLGLGLAGANVLTF; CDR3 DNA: TGTGCCAGCAGCTTAGGTCTGGGCTTGGCTGGGGCCAACGTCCTGACTTTC
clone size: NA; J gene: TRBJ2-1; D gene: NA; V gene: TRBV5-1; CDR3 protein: CASSLGSSVDEQFF; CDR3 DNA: TGCGCCAGCAGCTTGGGGTCGTCGGTCGATGAGCAGTTCTTC
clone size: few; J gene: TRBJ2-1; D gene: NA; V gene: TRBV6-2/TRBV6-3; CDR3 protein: CATFNGDEQFF; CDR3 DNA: TGTGCCACTTTTAATGGGGATGAGCAGTTCTTC
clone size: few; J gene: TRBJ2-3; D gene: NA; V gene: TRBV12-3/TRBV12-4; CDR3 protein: CASSSGVHPTDTQYF; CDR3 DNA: TGTGCCAGCAGCTCAGGGGTCCATCCCACAGATACGCAGTATTTT
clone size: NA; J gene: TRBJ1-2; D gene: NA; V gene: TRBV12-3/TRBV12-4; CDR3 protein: CASSYGGSGAYGYTF; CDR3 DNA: TGTGCCAGCAGTTACGGTGGTTCAGGGGCCTATGGCTACACCTTC
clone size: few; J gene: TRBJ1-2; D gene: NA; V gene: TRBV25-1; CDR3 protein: CASSVTASGYTF; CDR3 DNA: TGTGCCAGCAGTGTAACGGCGTCTGGCTACACCTTC
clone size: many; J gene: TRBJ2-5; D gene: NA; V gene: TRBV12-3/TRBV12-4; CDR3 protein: CASSPSPGLETQYF; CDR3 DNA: TGTGCCAGCAGCCCATCCCCTGGGTTGGAGACCCAGTACTTC
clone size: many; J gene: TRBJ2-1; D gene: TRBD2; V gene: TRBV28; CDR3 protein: CASSLIGTSGRGEQFF; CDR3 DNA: TGTGCCAGCAGTTTAATAGGGACTAGCGGGAGAGGCGAGCAGTTCTTC
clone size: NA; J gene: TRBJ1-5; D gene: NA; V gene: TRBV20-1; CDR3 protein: CSARVGGINQPQHF; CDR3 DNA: TGCAGTGCTAGAGTTGGGGGAATCAATCAGCCCCAGCATTTT
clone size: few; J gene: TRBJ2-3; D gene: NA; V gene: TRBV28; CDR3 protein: CASSYRGPSTDTQYF; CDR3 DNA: TGTGCCAGCAGTTATCGGGGGCCTAGCACAGATACGCAGTATTTT
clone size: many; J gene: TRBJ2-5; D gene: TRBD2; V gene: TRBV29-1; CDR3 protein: CSVQGQIHSGRKETQYF; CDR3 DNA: TGCAGCGTTCAGGGACAGATACATAGCGGGAGAAAGGAGACCCAGTACTTC
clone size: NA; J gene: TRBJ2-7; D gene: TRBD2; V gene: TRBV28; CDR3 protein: CASSPTSGRSHEQYF; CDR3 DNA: TGTGCCAGCAGCCCGACTAGCGGGAGGTCCCACGAGCAGTACTTC
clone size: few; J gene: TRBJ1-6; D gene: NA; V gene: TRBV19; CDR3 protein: CASSIAGVSSYNSPLHF; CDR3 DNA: TGTGCCAGTAGTATTGCAGGCGTAAGCTCCTATAATTCACCCCTCCACTTT
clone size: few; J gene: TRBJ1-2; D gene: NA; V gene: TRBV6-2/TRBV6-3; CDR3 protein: CASSYPAVGYTF; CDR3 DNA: TGTGCCAGCAGTTACCCGGCGGTCGGCTACACCTTC
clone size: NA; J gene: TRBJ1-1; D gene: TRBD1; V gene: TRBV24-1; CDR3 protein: CATSERTGEAFF; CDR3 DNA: TGTGCCACCAGTGAGAGGACAGGTGAAGCTTTCTTT
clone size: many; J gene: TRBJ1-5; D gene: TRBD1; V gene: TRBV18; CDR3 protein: CASSPGQGYQPQHF; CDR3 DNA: TGTGCCAGCTCACCGGGACAGGGCTATCAGCCCCAGCATTTT
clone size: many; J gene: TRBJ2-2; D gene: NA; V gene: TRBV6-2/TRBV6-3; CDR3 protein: CASSRPYTGELFF; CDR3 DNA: TGTGCCAGCAGCCGACCTTACACCGGGGAGCTGTTTTTT
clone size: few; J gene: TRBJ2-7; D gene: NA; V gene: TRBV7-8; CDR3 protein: CASSLGPGLNEQYF; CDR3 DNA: TGTGCCAGCAGCTTAGGTCCAGGGCTCAACGAGCAGTACTTC
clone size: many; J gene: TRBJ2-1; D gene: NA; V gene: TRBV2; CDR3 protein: CASSWGPEQFF; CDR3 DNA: TGTGCCAGCAGTTGGGGACCTGAGCAGTTCTTC
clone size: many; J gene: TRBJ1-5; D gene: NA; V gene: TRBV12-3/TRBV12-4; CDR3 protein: CASSLRYGNQPQHF; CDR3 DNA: TGTGCCAGCAGTCTGCGATACGGCAATCAGCCCCAGCATTTT
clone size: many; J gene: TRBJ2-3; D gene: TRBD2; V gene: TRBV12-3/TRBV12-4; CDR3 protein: CASSLPGLAGTDTQYF; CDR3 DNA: TGTGCCAGCAGTTTACCGGGACTAGCGGGGACAGATACGCAGTATTTT
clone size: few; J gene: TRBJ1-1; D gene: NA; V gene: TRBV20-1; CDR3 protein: CSARSDLGFDTEAFF; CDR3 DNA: TGCAGTGCTAGATCCGATTTGGGTTTCGACACTGAAGCTTTCTTT
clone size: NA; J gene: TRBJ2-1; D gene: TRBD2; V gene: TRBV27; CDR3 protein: CASGGLAGGFEQFF; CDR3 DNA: TGTGCCAGCGGAGGACTAGCGGGAGGGTTTGAGCAGTTCTTC
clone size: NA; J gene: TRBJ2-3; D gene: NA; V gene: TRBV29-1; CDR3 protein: CSARPAVTDTQYF; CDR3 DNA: TGCAGCGCCCGGCCAGCAGTCACAGATACGCAGTATTTT
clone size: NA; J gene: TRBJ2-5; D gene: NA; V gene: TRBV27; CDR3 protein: CASSYLQAGLETQYF; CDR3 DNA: TGTGCCAGCAGTTACCTCCAGGCGGGGTTGGAGACCCAGTACTTC
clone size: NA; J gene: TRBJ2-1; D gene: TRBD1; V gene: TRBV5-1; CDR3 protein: CASERDRGGNEQFF; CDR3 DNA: TGCGCCAGCGAGCGGGACAGGGGGGGTAATGAGCAGTTCTTC
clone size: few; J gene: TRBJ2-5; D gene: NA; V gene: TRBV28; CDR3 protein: CASSSPRGQLGETQYF; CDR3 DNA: TGTGCCAGCAGTTCTCCCCGGGGACAACTAGGGGAGACCCAGTACTTC
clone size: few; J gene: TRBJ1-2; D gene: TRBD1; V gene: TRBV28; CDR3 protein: CASSLVRLGQGEGYTF; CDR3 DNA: TGTGCCAGCAGTTTAGTGAGGCTAGGACAGGGTGAAGGCTACACCTTC
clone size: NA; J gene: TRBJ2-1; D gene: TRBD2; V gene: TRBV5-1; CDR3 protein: CASSFLAGPMDEQFF; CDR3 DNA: TGCGCCAGCAGCTTTTTAGCGGGCCCGATGGATGAGCAGTTCTTC
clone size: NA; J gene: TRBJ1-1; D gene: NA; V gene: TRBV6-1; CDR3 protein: CASSEGLDTEAFF; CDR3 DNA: TGTGCCAGCAGTGAGGGGCTGGACACTGAAGCTTTCTTT
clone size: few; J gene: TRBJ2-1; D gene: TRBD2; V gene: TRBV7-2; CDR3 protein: CASSHRTSGRSIPGQFF; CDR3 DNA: TGTGCCAGCAGTCATCGGACTAGCGGGAGATCGATCCCAGGGCAGTTCTTC
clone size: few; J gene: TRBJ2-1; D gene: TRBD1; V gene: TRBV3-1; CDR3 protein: CASSQDAGTGWNEQFF; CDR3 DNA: TGTGCCAGCAGCCAAGATGCCGGGACAGGGTGGAATGAGCAGTTCTTC
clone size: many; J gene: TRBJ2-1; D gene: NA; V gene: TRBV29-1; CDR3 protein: CSVVGGAFTEQFF; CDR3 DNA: TGCAGCGTTGTTGGGGGGGCATTTACTGAGCAGTTCTTC
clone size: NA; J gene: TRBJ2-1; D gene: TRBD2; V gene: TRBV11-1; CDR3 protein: CASSLVPSGKRSYDEQFF; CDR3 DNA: TGTGCCAGCAGCTTAGTCCCTAGCGGGAAACGGTCCTACGATGAGCAGTTCTTC
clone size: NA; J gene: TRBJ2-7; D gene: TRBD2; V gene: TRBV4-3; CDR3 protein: CASSQDQIAGLYEQYF; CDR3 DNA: TGCGCCAGCAGCCAAGATCAAATAGCGGGTTTGTACGAGCAGTACTTC
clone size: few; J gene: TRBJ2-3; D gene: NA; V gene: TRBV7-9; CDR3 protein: CASSHPSPDTQYF; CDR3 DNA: TGTGCCAGCAGCCACCCGTCCCCAGATACGCAGTATTTT
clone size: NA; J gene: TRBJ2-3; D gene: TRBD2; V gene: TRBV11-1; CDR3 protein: CASSLAARVGAREGSSTDTQYF; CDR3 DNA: TGTGCCAGCAGCTTAGCCGCTAGAGTGGGGGCGCGGGAGGGGTCTAGCACAGATACGCAGTATTTT
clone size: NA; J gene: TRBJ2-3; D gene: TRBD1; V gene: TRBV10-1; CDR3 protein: CASSRDRVYGPDTQYF; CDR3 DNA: TGCGCCAGCAGCCGGGACAGGGTCTACGGGCCAGATACGCAGTATTTT
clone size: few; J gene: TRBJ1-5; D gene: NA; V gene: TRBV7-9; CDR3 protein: CASSYPLGPQHF; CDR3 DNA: TGTGCCAGCAGTTACCCCCTGGGGCCCCAGCATTTT
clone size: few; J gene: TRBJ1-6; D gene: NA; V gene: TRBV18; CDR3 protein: CASSPTGGYNSPLHF; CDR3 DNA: TGTGCCAGCTCACCGACAGGAGGCTATAATTCACCCCTCCACTTT
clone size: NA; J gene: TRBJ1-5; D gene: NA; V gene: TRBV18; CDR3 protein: CASSTRQDGSNQPQHF; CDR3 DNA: TGTGCCAGCTCAACCCGACAGGATGGTAGCAATCAGCCCCAGCATTTT
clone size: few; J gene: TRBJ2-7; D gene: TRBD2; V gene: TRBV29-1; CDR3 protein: CSVESLTSESSYEQYF; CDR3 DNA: TGCAGCGTTGAATCCCTTACTAGCGAGAGCTCCTACGAGCAGTACTTC
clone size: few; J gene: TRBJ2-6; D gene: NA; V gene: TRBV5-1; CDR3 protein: CASSLGASVSGANVLTF; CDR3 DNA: TGCGCCAGCAGCTTGGGAGCCTCCGTCTCTGGGGCCAACGTCCTGACTTTC
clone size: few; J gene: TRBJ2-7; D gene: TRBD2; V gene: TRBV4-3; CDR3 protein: CASSQDYSGVGYEQYF; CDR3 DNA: TGCGCCAGCAGCCAAGATTACAGCGGGGTGGGGTACGAGCAGTACTTC
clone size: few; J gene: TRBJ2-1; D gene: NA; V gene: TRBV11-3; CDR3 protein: CASSYSTNEQFF; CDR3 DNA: TGTGCCAGCAGCTACAGCACCAATGAGCAGTTCTTC
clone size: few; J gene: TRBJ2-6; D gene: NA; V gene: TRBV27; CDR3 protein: CASQIKAGANVLTF; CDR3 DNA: TGTGCCAGTCAAATAAAAGCTGGGGCCAACGTCCTGACTTTC
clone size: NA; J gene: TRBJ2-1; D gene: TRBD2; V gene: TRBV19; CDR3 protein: CASSKGTSGRGEQFF; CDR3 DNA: TGTGCCAGTAGTAAGGGGACTAGCGGGAGAGGTGAGCAGTTCTTC
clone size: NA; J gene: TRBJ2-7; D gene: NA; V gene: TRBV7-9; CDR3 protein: CASSPWDSGLREQYF; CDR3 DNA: TGTGCCAGCAGCCCCTGGGACAGCGGGCTACGAGAGCAGTACTTC
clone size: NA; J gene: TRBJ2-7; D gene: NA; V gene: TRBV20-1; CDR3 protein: CSAQPYEQYF; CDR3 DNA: TGCAGTGCGCAACCCTACGAGCAGTACTTC
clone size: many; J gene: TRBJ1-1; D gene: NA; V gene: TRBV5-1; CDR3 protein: CASSATAPGPAFF; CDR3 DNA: TGCGCCAGCAGCGCGACAGCCCCAGGGCCAGCTTTCTTT
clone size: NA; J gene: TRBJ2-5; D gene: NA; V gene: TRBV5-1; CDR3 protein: CASSLPEETQYF; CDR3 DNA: TGCGCCAGCAGCTTGCCCGAAGAGACCCAGTACTTC
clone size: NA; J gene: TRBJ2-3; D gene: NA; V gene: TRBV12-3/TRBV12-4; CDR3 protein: CASSLGGSWTDTQYF; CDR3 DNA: TGTGCCAGCAGTTTGGGTGGCAGTTGGACAGATACGCAGTATTTT